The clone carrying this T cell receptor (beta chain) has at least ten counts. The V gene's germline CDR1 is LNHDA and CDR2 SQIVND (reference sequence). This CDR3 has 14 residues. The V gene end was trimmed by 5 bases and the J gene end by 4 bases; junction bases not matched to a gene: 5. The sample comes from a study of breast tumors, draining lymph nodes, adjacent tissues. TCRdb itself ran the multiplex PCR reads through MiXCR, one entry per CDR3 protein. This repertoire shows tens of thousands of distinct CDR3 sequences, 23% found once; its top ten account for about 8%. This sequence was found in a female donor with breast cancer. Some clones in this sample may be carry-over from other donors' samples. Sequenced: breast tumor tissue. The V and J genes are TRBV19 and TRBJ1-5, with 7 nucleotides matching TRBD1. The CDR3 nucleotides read TGTGCCAGTAGTTTCAGGGGGGGGAATCAGCCCCAGCATTTT. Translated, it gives CASSFRGGNQPQHF.